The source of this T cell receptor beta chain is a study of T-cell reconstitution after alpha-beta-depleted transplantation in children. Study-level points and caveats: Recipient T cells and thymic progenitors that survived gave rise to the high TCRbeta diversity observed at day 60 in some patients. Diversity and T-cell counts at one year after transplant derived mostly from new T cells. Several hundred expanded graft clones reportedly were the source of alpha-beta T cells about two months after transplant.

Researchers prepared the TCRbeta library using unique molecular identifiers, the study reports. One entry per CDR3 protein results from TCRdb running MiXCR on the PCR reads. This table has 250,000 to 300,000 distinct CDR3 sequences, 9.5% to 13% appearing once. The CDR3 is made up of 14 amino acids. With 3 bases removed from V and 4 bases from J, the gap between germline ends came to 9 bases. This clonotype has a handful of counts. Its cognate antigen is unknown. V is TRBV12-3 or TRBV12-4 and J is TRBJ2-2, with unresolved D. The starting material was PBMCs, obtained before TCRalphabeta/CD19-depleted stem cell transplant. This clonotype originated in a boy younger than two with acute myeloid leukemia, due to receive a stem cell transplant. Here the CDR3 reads CASSLHAATGELFF. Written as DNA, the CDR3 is TGTGCCAGCAGTTTGCATGCCGCCACCGGGGAGCTGTTTTTT.